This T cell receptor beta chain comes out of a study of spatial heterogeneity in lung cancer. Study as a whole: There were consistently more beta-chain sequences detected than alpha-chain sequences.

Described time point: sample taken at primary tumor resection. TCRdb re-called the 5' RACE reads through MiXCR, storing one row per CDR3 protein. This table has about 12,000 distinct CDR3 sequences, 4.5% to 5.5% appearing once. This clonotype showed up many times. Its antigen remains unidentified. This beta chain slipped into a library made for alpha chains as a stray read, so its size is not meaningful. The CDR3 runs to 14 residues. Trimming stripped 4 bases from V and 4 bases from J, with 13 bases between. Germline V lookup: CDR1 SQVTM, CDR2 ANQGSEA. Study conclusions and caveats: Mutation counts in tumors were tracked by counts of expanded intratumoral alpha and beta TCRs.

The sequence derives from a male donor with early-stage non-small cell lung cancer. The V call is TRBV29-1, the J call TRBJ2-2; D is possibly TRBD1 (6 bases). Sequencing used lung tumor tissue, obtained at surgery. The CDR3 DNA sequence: TGCAGCGTTGCGGCAGGGGCGAGCACCGGGGAGCTGTTTTTT. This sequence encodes CSVAAGASTGELFF.